This TCR beta chain was sequenced in a study of graft-versus-host responses after intestinal transplantation listed by TCRdb under 2021. About the full investigation: The transplants that recipients got were multivisceral, liver-intestinal, or isolated intestinal. Every recipient was given anti-thymocyte globulin induction, then maintenance tacrolimus and steroids for 2 to 3 years. After intestinal transplantation, graft-versus-host and host-versus-graft alloreactive T cell clones were followed in the graft, circulation and bone marrow using bulk TCR-beta CDR3 sequencing. To identify alloreactive clones, pre-transplant mixed lymphocyte reaction products were sequenced and compared with unstimulated pre-transplant donor and recipient T cells. The cohort enrolled under 25 intestinal transplant recipients including one retransplant, and a few patients lacking pretransplant specimens were excluded. A peak of at least 4% donor T cells among recipient peripheral blood mononuclear cells was the definition used for donor T cell macrochimerism. Instead of going to the commercial service, samples from a few later patients were sequenced in-house on an Illumina MiSeq and processed with MiXCR. What the research found in general, with its limitations: Early after transplant, peak levels of circulating GvH clones were associated with declines in HvG clones. GvH clones turned up in recipient bone marrow, with some appearing earlier in ileal mucosa or blood, a pattern consistent with an intestinal mucosal origin. Patients with donor T cell macrochimerism had high GvH to HvG T cell clonal ratios in their allografts. Conclusions were limited by the relatively low number and heterogeneity of intestinal transplant patients.

With regard to this clone: No antigen is known for it. Per-base quality was not reported, and no clone a single base away is much larger than it.

The library was built by means of the immunoSEQ multiplex PCR assay. For most patients, genomic DNA was isolated using the Qiagen DNeasy Blood and Tissue Kit and was shipped frozen to Adaptive Biotechnologies for TCR sequencing. For most patients, genomic DNA was subjected to high-throughput TCR-beta CDR3 sequencing by Adaptive Biotechnologies. For the original study's pipeline: TCR sequencing data were retrieved from Adaptive's ImmunoSEQ software for some 19 patients, whereas a few other patients were processed with MiXCR and VDJtools. CD4 versus CD8 sorting errors were corrected by removing sequences found in both subsets at a frequency ratio below 5:1. CDR3 nucleotide sequences shared between donor and recipient were removed because their origin could not be assigned. At least 2-fold expansion over unstimulated cells and a minimum CFSE-low frequency of 0.002% (template counts) or 0.001% (read counts) were required for clones to be classified as alloreactive. Clones were considered mappable if detected in sequenced pre-transplant spleen, lymph node, or MLR CFSE-low populations of the donor or recipient. Cumulative frequency of alloreactive clones was calculated as a percentage of all sequences weighted by copy number. TCRdb took this table from immuneACCESS and kept in-frame rearrangements with V and J called. Such tables lack part of the clones; where checked against another copy, unresolved V genes explain under half of the gap, and the rest is unexplained. The V and J calls and clone size were taken over from that table, and D and trimming were inferred from the DNA. The sample contains fewer than 150,000 clones, about 92% of them found a single time. The ten biggest clones cover over 0.15% of the sample.

Read against the paper, the sample's time point label means: cells obtained before transplantation from donor or recipient. CD3+CD4+ and CD3+CD8+ populations were FACS-sorted from unstimulated pre-transplant donor and recipient cells taken from spleen or lymph nodes. The CDR3, cysteine through phenylalanine, is 16 amino acids long. Just CDR3 DNA is preserved here, 48 bases in frame from base 1. Via the germline V gene, CDR1 is SGHAT and CDR2 FQNNGV. V trim: 0 bases; J trim: 4 bases; unmatched bases: 3. This TCR derives from a human donor who received an intestinal transplant. This material consisted of unstimulated CD4+ T cells sorted from spleen or lymph node cells, taken before intestinal transplant. Recombination linked TRBV11-2 to TRBJ1-3; 10 bases in between match TRBD1. The nucleotide sequence reads TGTGCCAGCAGCTTAGAGACAGGGGGCGCCGGAAACACCATATATTTT. This translates into CASSLETGGAGNTIYF.